This T cell receptor (beta chain) was obtained from a study of CD8+ T cells in alopecia areata. Broader study findings: Many of the expanded lesional clones endured in scalp and blood while on tofacitinib.

Isolated RNA was reverse transcribed into cDNA used as the sequencing template. Sequencing was performed with immunoSEQ multiplex PCR; in TCRdb, only in-frame clones are kept and a portion is missing. Of around 140,000 clones in the sample, around 83% were seen once. Treatment of the sample: oral pan-JAK inhibitor, 5-10 mg twice daily. Obtained from alopecia areata patients were lesional scalp punch biopsies along with peripheral blood. Of note for this clone: Antigen specificity is unknown. Other nucleotide sequences from this sample produce the same CDR3.

This TCR derives from a human donor with alopecia areata. Sequencing used CD8+ T cells sorted from blood, obtained at week 4, from a patient treated with tofacitinib.

The CDR3 spells CASSLGGGEQYF. CDR3 in DNA: TGTGCCAGCAGTTTGGGAGGGGGCGAGCAGTACTTC. The chain is built from TRBV27 and TRBJ2-7; TRBD2 might be the D (7 bases). V was clipped by 3 bases and J by 6 bases, with 9 bases between them. This CDR3 contains 12 residues. From germline, CDR1 is MNHEY and CDR2 SMNVEV (reference sequence).